Shown below are 12 T cell receptor beta chains from a single sample sequenced in a study of cytomegalovirus exposure and HLA in healthy donors. PCR was performed using 60 Vbeta and 13 Jbeta primers. The table came from immunoSEQ multiplex PCR; TCRdb's copy has only in-frame clones and leaves some out. The sample includes more than 100,000 clones, 75% to 85% of them seen just once. Sequences were obtained from PBMCs. The receptors were sampled from a woman between 50 and 59 years old in good health and CMV-seropositive.

This chain connects TRBV21-1 to TRBJ2-5; whether TRBD1, the table's D call, matches the DNA was not checked. The J call may be incorrect, as the DNA end agrees better with TRBJ2-7. TRBV21-1 is tagged as a pseudogene. This CDR3 has 12 residues. CDR3 loop: CGQGQRGYEQYF. DNA for the CDR3: TGTGGACAGGGACAAAGGGGCTACGAGCAGTACTTC.

J is TRBJ2-3 and V is TRBV28; tentative D call: TRBD2 (6 bases). This CDR3 region has 15 residues. The V end was cut by 5 bases, the J end by 1 base, with 13 bases between. Germline V gene lookup returns CDR1 MDHEN and CDR2 SYDVKM. CDR3 region: CASSNSGGGTDTQYF. The CDR3 nucleotides read TGTGCCAGCAGTAATAGCGGAGGTGGCACAGATACGCAGTATTTT.

The chain employs TRBV9 and TRBJ1-4, with a weak D call TRBD1 (5 bases). CDR1 is SGDLS and CDR2 is YYNGEE in the germline V gene. Trimming took off 2 bases at V and 8 bases at J, with 16 bases between the two ends. This CDR3 has 15 amino acids. In nucleotides, the CDR3 is TGTGCCAGCAGCGTCACGGGGGGGTTAGGAGAAAAACTGTTTTTT. Amino acid sequence: CASSVTGGLGEKLFF.

The chain recombines TRBV29-1 with TRBJ1-1; D gene uncertain. The CDR3 spans 11 residues. Germline CDR1 is SQVTM and CDR2 is ANQGSEA. Trimming cost V 4 bases and J 4 bases, with 7 bases left between them. The CDR3 sequence: CSVAGITEAFF. CDR3 sequence (DNA): TGCAGCGTTGCGGGGATCACTGAAGCTTTCTTT.

This clone came up a few times. The chain couples TRBV18 to TRBJ2-1, with D uncertain. CDR1 and CDR2 (germline): KGHSH, LQKENI. V dropped 3 bases and J dropped 7 bases, with 10 bases sitting between them. This CDR3 has 13 amino acids. The CDR3 spells CASSPSERNEQFF. CDR3 coding DNA: TGTGCCAGCTCACCGAGCGAAAGGAATGAGCAGTTCTTC.

The CDR3, as DNA: TGTGCCAGCAGCTTTTTTGAACAGGAGCAGTACTTC. This codes for CASSFFEQEQYF. The chain carries TRBV7-2 and TRBJ2-7; D call uncertain. V lost 3 bases and J 7 bases, leaving 10 bases between the germline ends. This CDR3 has 12 residues. Germline V gene lookup returns CDR1 SGHTA and CDR2 FQGNSA. Supplemented by reference TRBV7-2 and TRBJ2-7, the full variable domain reads GAGVSQSPSNKVTEKGKDVELRCDPISGHTALYWYRQSLGQGLEFLIYFQGNSAPDKSGLPSDRFSAERTGGSVSTLTIQRTQQEDSAVYLCASSFFEQEQYFGPGTRLTVT.

The table lists this clone with a few counts. The rearrangement joins TRBV7-9 to TRBJ1-1; 9 bases are shared with TRBD1. Germline lookup yields CDR1 SEHNR and CDR2 FQNEAQ (reference sequence). Trimming at V came to 2 bases and at J to 4 bases, leaving 5 bases not matched to a gene. The CDR3 length is 15 residues. The CDR3 sequence: CASSLFRQGGTEAFF. The CDR3 DNA is TGTGCCAGCAGCTTATTTCGACAGGGGGGCACTGAAGCTTTCTTT.

V usage is TRBV4-2 and J usage is TRBJ1-4; 7 bases align to TRBD1. J was trimmed by 8 bases and V by 3 bases; bases with no gene match: 9. The germline gives CDR1 LGHNA, CDR2 YNFKEQ. This CDR3 comprises 15 residues. The CDR3: CASSQLTGSVEKLFF. CDR3 nucleotides: TGTGCCAGCAGCCAGCTGACAGGGAGCGTGGAAAAACTGTTTTTT.

This chain links TRBV7-8 with TRBJ1-3; 7 bases fit TRBD1. V gave up 5 bases and J gave up 6 bases; unmatched junction bases: 7. The V gene's germline CDR1 is SGHVS and CDR2 FQNEAQ. The CDR3 runs 14 residues. DNA for the CDR3: TGTGCCAGCAGCGTAACAGGGGTGGAAAACACCATATATTTT. Translated, it gives CASSVTGVENTIYF.

This chain connects TRBV28 to TRBJ2-3; no definite D call. Germline CDR1 MDHEN, CDR2 SYDVKM. Deletions cut 6 bases from V and 5 bases from J, with 12 bases between. The CDR3 totals 13 residues. CDR3 amino acids: CASRLASGDTQYF. In DNA form, the CDR3 reads TGTGCCAGCAGACTTGCGTCGGGAGATACGCAGTATTTT.

V is TRBV6-4 and J is TRBJ1-3, with TRBD1 matching over 7 bases. Germline trimming cut 3 bases from V and 1 base from J; bases unmatched to any gene: 6. CDR1 and CDR2 from the germline V gene are MRHNA and SNTAGT. The CDR3 covers 16 residues. Here the CDR3 DNA reads TGTGCCAGCAGTGAGGACAGGCTGACATCTGGAAACACCATATATTTT. This gives the protein CASSEDRLTSGNTIYF.

This clone came up a few times. The chain links TRBV28 to TRBJ1-1; 7 nucleotides line up with TRBD1. The CDR3 has 16 amino acids. CDR1 is MDHEN, CDR2 SYDVKM, per germline. J gave up 1 base and V 8 bases, and 13 bases lay outside the gene matches. The CDR3: CASPPSTGYWNTEAFF. The CDR3 nucleotides are TGTGCCAGCCCCCCGTCGACAGGGTATTGGAACACTGAAGCTTTCTTT.